This TCR beta chain was found in a study of blood T cells in healthy people across ages. Overall study findings and caveats: Donor CMV infection status was unknown, possibly confounding age-related changes in expanded clonotypes. Naive T cell percentage strongly correlated with TCR beta diversity.

For the second PCR, which ran for roughly 7 to 11 cycles, a sample-barcoded 5' primer and a J-beta primer mix were used. TCRdb re-derived calls from the 5' RACE reads in MiXCR, one entry per CDR3 protein. The table lists some 1 million distinct CDR3 sequences, 45% of them singletons. V dropped 6 bases and J dropped 6; count of bases not matched to a gene: 7. This CDR3 spans 14 amino acids. Concerning this clonotype itself: Antigen specificity is unknown.

Sequenced: blood. This clonotype originated in a woman aged 60 to 75 in good health. The chain links TRBV12-3 or TRBV12-4 to TRBJ2-1, with 8 bases identical to TRBD2. CDR3: CASRVSGEPNEQFF. In DNA, the CDR3 is TGTGCCAGCAGGGTTAGCGGGGAACCCAATGAGCAGTTCTTC.